Each of the 16 T cell receptor beta chains below was sequenced from the same sample in a study of beta chain features in type 1 diabetes. Every isolated RNA sample was fully reverse transcribed, so sequencing captured expressed TCRB transcripts. Profiled with immunoSEQ multiplex PCR; TCRdb holds only in-frame clones, not every one. The sample consists of 900,000 or so clones, 17% of them appearing once. Specimen: naive CD4+ T cells from blood. The receptors derive from a woman aged 18-29 years in good health.

The chain links TRBV11-2 to TRBJ2-1, with TRBD2 matching over 12 bases. CDR3 length: 17 amino acids. Germline CDR1 is SGHAT and CDR2 is FQNNGV. The trim removed 0 bases at V and 5 bases at J, leaving 5 bases unmatched. The CDR3 bases are TGTGCCAGCAGCTTAGAAGTGCGGACTAGCGGGGACAATGAGCAGTTCTTC. Translated: CASSLEVRTSGDNEQFF.

The CDR3 DNA reads as TGTGCCACCAGCAGAGATCCGAGAGGGAGCCCCTACGAGCAGTACTTC. It encodes CATSRDPRGSPYEQYF. The chain recombines TRBV15 with TRBJ2-7; weak D call: TRBD2 (5 bases). V lost 0 bases, J lost 2 bases, and 14 bases lay in between. The CDR3 has 16 amino acids. The germline V gene has CDR1 LNHNV and CDR2 YYDKDF (reference sequence).

This clone was seen a handful of times. The chain's CDR3 is CASSLWGVRAGGELFF. The CDR3 nucleotides are TGTGCCAGCAGCCTATGGGGTGTTCGGGCCGGCGGGGAGCTGTTTTTT. This chain uses TRBV7-2 with TRBJ2-2; the D is unclear. The length of the CDR3 is 16 residues. Trimming pared 5 bases from V and 7 bases from J, leaving 20 bases between. Per the germline V gene, CDR1 is SGHTA and CDR2 is FQGNSA.

V usage is TRBV9 and J usage is TRBJ1-1; the match to TRBD1 covers 7 bases. Germline CDR1 reads SGDLS; CDR2 reads YYNGEE. The CDR3 covers 15 residues. The V segment lost 0 bases and the J segment 4 bases; nucleotides outside the gene matches: 6. The CDR3 here is CASSVGLGGVTEAFF. For the CDR3, the DNA is TGTGCCAGCAGCGTAGGATTAGGGGGCGTCACTGAAGCTTTCTTT.

Only a few counts were recorded for this clone. J is TRBJ2-1 and V is TRBV19, with 7 bases that match TRBD2. This CDR3 contains 14 residues. V was clipped by 1 base and J by 7 bases; unmatched bases: 4. Germline CDR1 and CDR2: LNHDA and SQIVND (reference sequence). CDR3 amino acids: CASSIGREWNEQFF. The DNA for the CDR3 is TGTGCCAGTAGTATAGGGCGGGAGTGGAATGAGCAGTTCTTC.

This sequence joins TRBV10-3 and TRBJ1-1, with D perhaps matching TRBD1 (5 bases). V was clipped by 10 bases and J by 2 bases, with 14 bases between them. Germline CDR1 ENHRY, CDR2 SYGVKD. The CDR3 has 13 residues. The CDR3 reads CATGRPANTEAFF. As DNA, the CDR3 is TGTGCCACAGGGCGCCCAGCAAACACTGAAGCTTTCTTT.

The chain has TRBV7-3 and TRBJ1-1; the match to TRBD1 covers 9 bases. V dropped 9 bases and J dropped 1; count of bases not matched to a gene: 6. The CDR3 has 14 residues. Germline CDR1 reads SGHTA; CDR2 reads FQGTGA. The DNA of the CDR3 is TGTGCCAGTTCACAGGGGGCCGCGAACACTGAAGCTTTCTTT. Its protein product is CASSQGAANTEAFF.

V gene TRBV28 combines with J gene TRBJ1-5; weak D call: TRBD1 (5 bases). The CDR3 covers 18 residues. Germline-derived CDR1 and CDR2 are MDHEN and SYDVKM. The V end lost 7 bases, the J end lost 0 bases, and 22 bases lay between the germline ends. The CDR3 nucleotides read TGTGCCAGCACCCTCCCCGGGGCGAGTGAATATAGCAATCAGCCCCAGCATTTT. Residues: CASTLPGASEYSNQPQHF. The variable domain in full, with the rest retrieved from reference TRBV28 and TRBJ1-5, is DVKVTQSSRYLVKRTGEKVFLECVQDMDHENMFWYRQDPGLGLRLIYFSYDVKMKEKGDIPEGYSVSREKKERFSLILESASTNQTSMYLCASTLPGASEYSNQPQHFGDGTRLSIL.

The rearrangement joins TRBV15 to TRBJ2-1; 7 nucleotides agree with TRBD2. The CDR3 length is 17 residues. Germline assignment: CDR1 LNHNV and CDR2 YYDKDF (reference sequence). Trimming took 0 bases from V and 3 from J; bases not matched to a gene: 8. The CDR3 reads CATSRDSLTGGYNEQFF. The CDR3 nucleotides read TGTGCCACCAGCAGAGATAGTTTGACGGGAGGCTACAATGAGCAGTTCTTC.

This clone was seen more than once but under ten times. This chain uses TRBV7-2 with TRBJ2-3; possibly TRBD1 or TRBD2 for D (5 bases each). The germline V gene has CDR1 SGHTA and CDR2 FQGNSA. The CDR3 length is 12 residues. Trimming pared 5 bases from V and 10 bases from J, leaving 13 bases between. CDR3 nucleotide sequence: TGTGCCAGCAGCCTGGGGGTCCTCTCGCAGTATTTT. Translated: CASSLGVLSQYF. Full variable domain (rest looked up from reference TRBV7-2 and TRBJ2-3): GAGVSQSPSNKVTEKGKDVELRCDPISGHTALYWYRQSLGQGLEFLIYFQGNSAPDKSGLPSDRFSAERTGGSVSTLTIQRTQQEDSAVYLCASSLGVLSQYFGPGTRLTVL.

This chain uses TRBV25-1 with TRBJ2-7; TRBD1 might be the D (6 bases). This CDR3 region has 16 residues. Germline V gene data show CDR1 as MGHDK and CDR2 as SYGVNS. Trimming cost V 0 bases and J 4 bases, with 16 bases left between them. The CDR3 loop is CASSEYTTGTLYEQYF. CDR3 DNA: TGTGCCAGCAGTGAATATACTACAGGGACCTTGTACGAGCAGTACTTC.

Only a few counts were recorded for this clone. This rearrangement joins TRBV10-3 to TRBJ1-3; D ambiguous. The CDR3 is 16 amino acids. Germline CDR1 is ENHRY and CDR2 is SYGVKD. Trimming shortened V by 6 bases and J by 4 bases, and 19 bases separated the two germline ends. CDR3 in amino acids: CAISRSPGELGNTIYF. As DNA, the CDR3 is TGTGCCATCAGCAGGAGTCCCGGGGAGCTCGGAAACACCATATATTTT.

The chain uses TRBV28 and TRBJ2-7, with 10 nucleotides matching TRBD2. This CDR3 has 15 amino acids. Germline assignment: CDR1 MDHEN and CDR2 SYDVKM. V dropped 4 bases and J dropped 3; count of bases not matched to a gene: 6. CDR3 sequence: CASSSPPSGGYEQYF. The CDR3 DNA reads as TGTGCCAGCAGTTCCCCGCCTAGCGGGGGCTACGAGCAGTACTTC.

V and J are TRBV2 and TRBJ1-5, with D possibly matching TRBD1 (6 bases). This CDR3 contains 14 residues. Germline V gene data show CDR1 as SNHLY and CDR2 as FYNNEI. Trimming stripped 7 bases from V and 7 bases from J, with 17 bases between. For the CDR3, the DNA is TGTGCCAGCAATGACGGACAGAGGGGGCAGCCCCAGCATTTT. Its translation: CASNDGQRGQPQHF.

This clone appeared a few times. V gene TRBV5-4 combines with J gene TRBJ1-1, with 10 bases matching TRBD1. The V gene end was trimmed by 4 bases and the J gene end by 5 bases; junction bases not matched to a gene: 5. Germline assignment: CDR1 SGHNT and CDR2 YYREEE (reference sequence). The CDR3 has 14 amino acids. CDR3: CASSRQGAATEAFF. In DNA, the CDR3 is TGTGCCAGCAGCCGACAGGGGGCAGCGACTGAAGCTTTCTTT.

The V call is TRBV7-3, the J call TRBJ2-2, with 7 bases matching TRBD1. This CDR3 spans 14 amino acids. Trimming took 4 bases from V and 6 from J; bases not matched to a gene: 5. Germline V gene sequence: CDR1 SGHTA, CDR2 FQGTGA. CDR3 DNA sequence: TGTGCCAGCAGCTCCGCGACAGGGTCCGGGGAGCTGTTTTTT. Translated: CASSSATGSGELFF.